Below are 27 T cell receptor beta chains sequenced from a single sample in a study of technical replicates of blood from a few donors listed by TCRdb under 2017. Preparation of the library involved the immunoSEQ multiplex PCR assay. TCRdb stores this immuneACCESS table with in-frame sequences only. Part of the clones is absent; in the studies checked, under half of the shortfall reflects unresolved V genes, and no reason is known for the rest. The sample data list about 64,000 clones, and approximately 86% of these were observed just once. The ten largest account for around 5% of the sample. Sequencing was performed on PBMCs. The receptors originated from a human donor in good health. Some clones in this sample may be carry-over from other donors' samples.

In DNA form, the CDR3 reads TGTGCCAGCAGCCCGCGTTCGAACACCGGGGAGCTGTTTTTT. Residues: CASSPRSNTGELFF. The chain recombines TRBV2 with TRBJ2-2; D is uncertain. Per the germline V gene, CDR1 is SNHLY and CDR2 is FYNNEI. The CDR3 extends over 14 amino acids. The V gene lost 6 bases and the J gene lost 0 bases, with 8 bases spanning the gap. Filled out from reference TRBV2 and TRBJ2-2, the complete variable domain reads EPEVTQTPSHQVTQMGQEVILRCVPISNHLYFYWYRQILGQKVEFLVSFYNNEISEKSEIFDDQFSVERPDGSNFTLKIRSTKLEDSAMYFCASSPRSNTGELFFGEGSRLTVL.

The genes are TRBV4-3 and TRBJ2-5, with a tentative D call TRBD2 (6 bases). The CDR3 is 15 amino acids. Per the germline V gene, CDR1 is LGHNA and CDR2 is YSLEER. V was clipped by 3 bases and J by 5 bases, with 16 bases between them. The CDR3 DNA follows: TGCGCCAGCAGCCAGGGAGGACGGGGAAGGGAGACCCAGTACTTC. It codes for CASSQGGRGRETQYF.

The gene calls are TRBV30 and TRBJ2-1; 10 bases match TRBD2. Germline CDR1 is GTSNPN and CDR2 is SVGIG (reference sequence). V lost 2 bases to trimming and J lost 9 bases; unmatched junction nucleotides: 7. CDR3 length equals 14 residues. As DNA, the CDR3 is TGTGCCTGGAGTACTCCTAGCGGGAGAGTTGAGCAGTTCTTC. Protein: CAWSTPSGRVEQFF.

This chain links TRBV5-1 with TRBJ2-1; possibly TRBD2 for D (8 bases). CDR1 is SGHRS, CDR2 YFSETQ, per germline. The ends were cut back, 0 bases at V and 7 bases at J, with 14 bases in the middle. The CDR3 has 15 amino acids. CDR3 in amino acids: CASSLAGRGLNEQFF. In DNA form, the CDR3 reads TGCGCCAGCAGCTTGGCCGGGAGGGGGCTAAATGAGCAGTTCTTC.

J is TRBJ1-4 and V is TRBV19, with 8 positions matching TRBD1. CDR3 size: 16 residues. Trimming took 5 bases from V and 3 from J; bases not matched to a gene: 8. From germline, CDR1 is LNHDA and CDR2 SQIVND (reference sequence). This CDR3 is CASSSTRTGSNEKLFF. CDR3 DNA sequence: TGTGCCAGTAGTTCAACACGGACAGGGTCTAATGAAAAACTGTTTTTT.

The chain links TRBV5-1 to TRBJ1-5, with D possibly matching TRBD1 (5 bases). This CDR3 has 15 amino acids. The germline V gene encodes CDR1 SGHRS and CDR2 YFSETQ. V was pared by 0 bases and J by 2 bases, with 9 bases between. CDR3 DNA sequence: TGCGCCAGCAGCTTGGCAGGAGGGGGCAATCAGCCCCAGCATTTT. It yields the protein CASSLAGGGNQPQHF.

V is TRBV20-1 and J is TRBJ1-2; no clear D gene. With 6 bases removed from V and 3 bases from J, the gap between germline ends came to 8 bases. The CDR3 is 11 amino acids. CDR1 DFQATT and CDR2 SNEGSKA come from the germline V gene (reference sequence). The CDR3 nucleotides are TGCAGTGCCGCCCTAGACTATGGCTACACCTTC. Protein sequence: CSAALDYGYTF.

The J gene is TRBJ2-3, the V gene TRBV4-1; D gene ambiguous. The V and J ends lost 1 base and 8 bases respectively, with 7 bases between them. Germline loops: CDR1 MGHRA, CDR2 YSYEKL. CDR3 length: 12 residues. As DNA, the CDR3 is TGCGCCAGCAGCCAAGGTCTCGGTACGCAGTATTTT. Translating gives CASSQGLGTQYF.

This sequence joins TRBV7-2 and TRBJ2-1; 8 nucleotides agree with TRBD2. The CDR3 consists of 14 residues. In germline, CDR1 is SGHTA, CDR2 FQGNSA. The V and J ends lost 7 bases and 6 bases, in that order; junction bases with no gene match: 8. The CDR3: CASTTSGYGNEQFF. As DNA, the CDR3 is TGTGCCAGCACCACTAGCGGATATGGCAATGAGCAGTTCTTC.

V and J are TRBV7-2 and TRBJ2-5; the D is unclear. Germline V gene data show CDR1 as SGHTA and CDR2 as FQGNSA. V shed 3 bases and J shed 0 bases, with 5 bases lying between them. The length of the CDR3 is 13 residues. DNA for the CDR3: TGTGCCAGCAGCTTTCCGTACCAAGAGACCCAGTACTTC. Its protein product is CASSFPYQETQYF.

This chain connects TRBV6-6 to TRBJ2-1, with 13 nucleotides matching TRBD2. The CDR3 consists of 15 residues. V was pared by 6 bases and J by 4 bases, with 3 bases of the junction left unmatched. The germline CDR1 and CDR2 sequences are MNHNY and SVGAGI (reference sequence). The CDR3 is CASSRLAGGYNEQFF. The CDR3 DNA reads TGTGCCAGCAGCAGACTAGCGGGGGGATACAATGAGCAGTTCTTC.

The genes are TRBV9 and TRBJ2-1, with TRBD2 matching over 9 bases. CDR1 is SGDLS, CDR2 YYNGEE, per germline. Trimming at V came to 3 bases and at J to 3 bases, leaving 13 bases not matched to a gene. This CDR3 is 18 amino acids long. In DNA form, the CDR3 reads TGTGCCAGCAGCGGGGGGTATGCTAGCGGGGTAATCTACAATGAGCAGTTCTTC. It encodes CASSGGYASGVIYNEQFF.

The rearrangement joins TRBV30 to TRBJ2-5, with 12 bases that match TRBD2. V lost 0 bases, J lost 10 bases, and 15 bases stayed unmatched. The CDR3 loop spans 17 amino acids. Germline-derived CDR1 and CDR2 are GTSNPN and SVGIG (reference sequence). The CDR3 DNA is TGTGCCTGGAGTGTACTACTAGCGGGGGGACCCGGCTGTGGCCAGTACTTC. It codes for CAWSVLLAGGPGCGQYF.

This rearrangement joins TRBV4-3 to TRBJ2-3; a possible D gene is TRBD2 (6 bases). Germline-derived CDR1 and CDR2 are LGHNA and YSLEER. Trimming cost V 0 bases and J 6 bases, with 19 bases left between them. CDR3 length equals 17 residues. The chain's CDR3 is CASSQELYGRRGDTQYF. The CDR3 DNA reads TGCGCCAGCAGCCAAGAATTGTACGGACGTCGGGGGGATACGCAGTATTTT.

V and J are TRBV7-3 and TRBJ2-2; 8 bases are shared with TRBD2. The CDR3 has 16 amino acids. J gave up 1 base and V 5 bases, and 6 bases lay outside the gene matches. Germline-derived CDR1 and CDR2 are SGHTA and FQGTGA. CDR3 sequence: CASSPRSGMNTGELFF. The CDR3, as DNA: TGTGCCAGCAGCCCCCGTAGCGGGATGAACACCGGGGAGCTGTTTTTT.

V usage is TRBV6-6 and J usage is TRBJ2-1, with TRBD1 as a possible D gene (5 bases). The germline V gene has CDR1 MNHNY and CDR2 SVGAGI (reference sequence). With 8 bases removed from V and 9 bases from J, the gap between germline ends came to 26 bases. The CDR3 is 16 residues long. CDR3 sequence reads: CASQTEQALVLSEQFF. In DNA form, the CDR3 reads TGTGCCAGCCAAACAGAACAGGCCCTTGTTTTGAGTGAGCAGTTCTTC.

V usage is TRBV6-5 and J usage is TRBJ1-6; D gene uncertain. V was trimmed by 0 bases and J by 10 bases, leaving 10 bases between them. CDR1 is MNHEY, CDR2 SVGAGI, per germline. CDR3 length equals 14 residues. The chain's CDR3 is CASSYSSTDSPLHF. The CDR3 region has the DNA TGTGCCAGCAGTTACTCGAGTACAGACTCACCCCTCCACTTT.

V usage is TRBV9 and J usage is TRBJ2-2, with 9 positions matching TRBD2. CDR1 SGDLS and CDR2 YYNGEE come from the germline V gene. The CDR3 extends over 17 amino acids. V gave up 1 base and J gave up 2 bases; unmatched junction bases: 6. The CDR3 nucleotides read TGTGCCAGCAGCGTAATCGCTAGCGGGATCAACACCGGGGAGCTGTTTTTT. Its protein product is CASSVIASGINTGELFF.

The chain links TRBV30 to TRBJ1-3, with D unclear. The CDR3 is 13 residues long. Trimming cost V 3 bases and J 0 bases, with 6 bases left between them. The germline gives CDR1 GTSNPN, CDR2 SVGIG (reference sequence). CDR3 region: CAWSGSSGNTIYF. In DNA, the CDR3 is TGTGCCTGGAGCGGTAGCTCTGGAAACACCATATATTTT.

The DNA for the CDR3 is TGTGCCAGCAGCTTTAGACAGGGGAGCTATGGCTACACCTTC. Amino acids: CASSFRQGSYGYTF. This chain uses TRBV5-6 with TRBJ1-2; 8 positions match TRBD1. This CDR3 region has 14 residues. Trimming removed 2 bases from V and 4 bases from J; junction bases left unmatched: 4. The germline V gene encodes CDR1 SGHDT and CDR2 YYEEEE.

In its sample, this clone was seen once. The chain employs TRBV2 and TRBJ1-5; D not resolved. CDR1 and CDR2 (germline): SNHLY, FYNNEI. Trimming pared 6 bases from V and 7 bases from J, leaving 16 bases between. The CDR3 extends over 14 amino acids. In DNA, the CDR3 is TGTGCCAGCAGCTTAAATGGAGGGCGCCAGCCCCAGCATTTT. The encoded protein is CASSLNGGRQPQHF. The entire variable domain, with the rest obtained from reference TRBV2 and TRBJ1-5, is as follows: EPEVTQTPSHQVTQMGQEVILRCVPISNHLYFYWYRQILGQKVEFLVSFYNNEISEKSEIFDDQFSVERPDGSNFTLKIRSTKLEDSAMYFCASSLNGGRQPQHFGDGTRLSIL.

J is TRBJ2-5 and V is TRBV20-1; D is unclear. There are 11 residues in the CDR3. Per the germline V gene, CDR1 is DFQATT and CDR2 is SNEGSKA (reference sequence). Trimming cost V 3 bases and J 5 bases, with 7 bases left between them. The CDR3 here is CSASQLETQYF. The CDR3 DNA is TGCAGTGCTAGCCAGTTGGAGACCCAGTACTTC.

The chain uses TRBV19 and TRBJ2-3, with 8 bases aligning to TRBD1. The CDR3 consists of 11 residues. V lost 9 bases to trimming and J lost 9 bases; unmatched junction nucleotides: 5. Germline CDR1 LNHDA, CDR2 SQIVND (reference sequence). The CDR3 loop reads CASKQGETQYF. The DNA for the CDR3 is TGTGCCAGCAAACAGGGGGAAACGCAGTATTTT.

CDR3 sequence (DNA): TGTGCCAGCAGCGTAGAAGGCGGGGGGGCGTTGAAGTCTGAGCAGTTCTTC. Its translation: CASSVEGGGALKSEQFF. V usage is TRBV9 and J usage is TRBJ2-1; 9 nucleotides align to TRBD2. Germline values: CDR1 SGDLS, CDR2 YYNGEE. This CDR3 is built from 17 residues. V lost 0 bases to trimming and J lost 9 bases; unmatched junction nucleotides: 13.

V gene TRBV5-4 combines with J gene TRBJ1-2; D is unclear. The V and J ends lost 3 bases and 4 bases respectively, with 10 bases between them. The CDR3 extends over 13 amino acids. From germline, CDR1 is SGHNT and CDR2 YYREEE (reference sequence). The CDR3 sequence: CASSYETSYGYTF. The CDR3 DNA reads as TGTGCCAGCAGCTATGAGACAAGCTATGGCTACACCTTC.

The V call is TRBV6-5, the J call TRBJ1-4; D is undetermined. The CDR3 is made up of 14 amino acids. Germline-derived CDR1 and CDR2 are MNHEY and SVGAGI. The V and J ends lost 6 bases and 8 bases respectively, with 16 bases between them. Here the CDR3 DNA reads TGTGCCAGCAGGAAGTCCCGGACTGGAGAAAAACTGTTTTTT. Its protein is CASRKSRTGEKLFF.

The V gene is TRBV5-1, the J gene TRBJ2-3, with 8 nucleotides matching TRBD1. From germline, CDR1 is SGHRS and CDR2 YFSETQ. The CDR3 contains 15 residues. The ends lost 1 base at V and 2 bases at J; junction bases unmatched: 3. CDR3 in amino acids: CASSLQGAITDTQYF. As DNA, the CDR3 is TGCGCCAGCAGCTTGCAGGGGGCTATCACAGATACGCAGTATTTT.